The 10 T cell receptor beta chains given below trace back to one sample, sequenced in a study of regulatory T cells in long-lasting Graves disease. Building of the TCR beta libraries involved iRepertoire HTBI primers and Arm-PCR of CDR3 regions. TCRdb processed the multiplex PCR reads anew with MiXCR; each CDR3 protein has one entry. The sample consists of approximately 400,000 distinct CDR3 sequences, about a quarter of them appearing once. Specified time point: persistent/refractory GD, antithyroid drugs over 5 years with positive TRAb. From RNA extracted from PBMCs, the TCR library was made. The source material was peripheral blood mononuclear cells (PBMCs), sampled when the disease was refractory, from a patient treated with antithyroid drugs. Source of these receptors: a female donor with Graves disease.

This clonotype was detected a few times. The chain carries TRBV4-1 and TRBJ2-7, with D maybe TRBD1 (6 bases). The V end was cut by 3 bases, the J end by 1 base, with 13 bases between. CDR3 length: 15 amino acids. CDR1 and CDR2 from the germline V gene are MGHRA and YSYEKL. The CDR3 region has the DNA TGCGCCAGCAGCCAGCAACAGGGCGCATCCTACGAGCAGTACTTC. The encoded protein is CASSQQQGASYEQYF.

Many counts were recorded for this clonotype. CDR3 nucleotide sequence: TGTGCCAGCAGTGGAAGGGTAGGGGGAACTGAAGCTTTCTTT. It codes for CASSGRVGGTEAFF. The chain employs TRBV27 and TRBJ1-1, with a tentative D call TRBD1 (6 bases). CDR3 length: 14 residues. The germline V and J ends were trimmed by 5 bases and 5 bases, with 15 bases remaining between them. CDR1 is MNHEY, CDR2 SMNVEV, per germline (reference sequence).

V and J are TRBV11-2 and TRBJ2-4; 10 nucleotides align to TRBD2. V lost 1 base to trimming and J lost 7 bases; unmatched junction nucleotides: 10. This CDR3 has 17 residues. The germline gives CDR1 SGHAT, CDR2 FQNNGV. This chain's CDR3 is CASSLVRGTSGINIQYF. The CDR3 DNA sequence: TGTGCCAGCAGCTTAGTAAGGGGAACTAGCGGGATTAACATTCAGTACTTC.

This clonotype was detected ten times or more. The V and J genes are TRBV28 and TRBJ2-5; D is possibly TRBD1 (6 bases). The CDR3 totals 15 residues. From germline, CDR1 is MDHEN and CDR2 SYDVKM. Trimming left V 6 bases short and J 0 bases short, with 14 bases between. CDR3 in amino acids: CASSDRTAYQETQYF. In DNA, the CDR3 is TGTGCCAGCAGCGATCGGACAGCTTACCAAGAGACCCAGTACTTC.

This clonotype occurred many times. The chain links TRBV29-1 to TRBJ1-1; D may be TRBD1 (5 bases). The V end lost 4 bases, the J end lost 6 bases, and 9 bases lay between the germline ends. This CDR3 has 11 residues. Germline V gene lookup returns CDR1 SQVTM and CDR2 ANQGSEA. CDR3 in amino acids: CSVVRGAEAFF. Written as DNA, the CDR3 is TGCAGCGTTGTAAGGGGTGCTGAAGCTTTCTTT.

This chain links TRBV7-2 with TRBJ2-7, with 8 positions matching TRBD1. Germline assignment: CDR1 SGHTA and CDR2 FQGNSA. V gave up 6 bases and J gave up 4 bases; unmatched junction bases: 20. This CDR3 spans 18 amino acids. This CDR3 is CASSPKPPTGVFIYEQYF. The CDR3 DNA reads TGTGCCAGCAGTCCGAAACCCCCGACAGGGGTTTTTATATACGAGCAGTACTTC.

V is TRBV30 and J is TRBJ1-1; the D is unclear. Trimming left V 1 base short and J 4 bases short, with 7 bases between. Per germline, CDR1 GTSNPN and CDR2 SVGIG (reference sequence). The CDR3 runs 12 residues. CDR3: CAWSAGSTEAFF. In DNA, the CDR3 is TGTGCCTGGAGTGCCGGAAGCACTGAAGCTTTCTTT.

The chain carries TRBV6-5 and TRBJ2-7; the match to TRBD1 covers 10 bases. Per the germline V gene, CDR1 is MNHEY and CDR2 is SVGAGI. The V segment lost 2 bases and the J segment 3 bases; nucleotides outside the gene matches: 16. This CDR3 contains 19 residues. The CDR3 sequence is CASSYALWTLGQGIYEQYF. DNA for the CDR3: TGTGCCAGCAGTTACGCACTATGGACCTTGGGACAGGGGATCTACGAGCAGTACTTC.

In regard to this clonotype: Since a much larger clone is just one base distant, this may be a read error. V usage is TRBV27 and J usage is TRBJ2-5; 8 positions match TRBD1. The germline gives CDR1 MNHEY, CDR2 SMNVEV (reference sequence). CDR3 length: 15 residues. CDR3 protein: CASSWRQGSQETQHF. In nucleotides, the CDR3 is TGTGCCAGCAGTTGGCGACAGGGGTCCCAAGAGACCCAGCACTTC.

This chain joins TRBV2 and TRBJ2-1; tentatively, D is TRBD1 (6 bases). V was shortened by 6 bases and J by 0 bases, with 12 bases between the two germline ends. The germline CDR1 and CDR2 sequences are SNHLY and FYNNEI. The CDR3 spans 15 residues. DNA of the CDR3: TGTGCCAGCAGGCAACAAGGGGGCTCCTACAATGAGCAGTTCTTC. Its translation is CASRQQGGSYNEQFF.